What follows are 18 T cell receptor beta chains derived from one specimen sequenced in a study of Ad26.COV2.S vaccination and SARS-CoV-2 variants. Treatment specified: some 19 received Ad26.COV2.S at low or high dose, single or two shots; 5 received placebo; per-sample allocation not given. Collection of the samples took place on day 63 after the first injection of vaccine or placebo. The protocol was immunoSEQ multiplex PCR, while the TCRdb copy is restricted to in-frame clones and leaves out a portion. This table has approximately 480,000 clones, around nine tenths appearing once. Material: peripheral blood, obtained in a trial of Ad26.COV2.S vaccine versus placebo. Receptor source: a person between 18 and 65 years old who received the Ad26.COV2.S COVID-19 vaccine or a placebo.

The chain is built from TRBV18 and TRBJ2-2; D uncertain. The V end was cut by 1 base, the J end by 2 bases, with 8 bases between. From germline, CDR1 is KGHSH and CDR2 LQKENI. This CDR3 has 15 residues. CDR3 in amino acids: CASSPQTANTGELFF. CDR3 DNA sequence: TGTGCCAGCTCACCACAGACCGCAAACACCGGGGAGCTGTTTTTT.

The chain links TRBV28 to TRBJ1-4; TRBD1 agrees at 9 bases. The length of the CDR3 is 14 residues. From germline, CDR1 is MDHEN and CDR2 SYDVKM. Trimming cost V 6 bases and J 7 bases; bases outside gene matches: 6. The CDR3 nucleotides are TGTGCCAGCAGGCGCACAGGGGGCCGTGAAAAACTGTTTTTT. Translating it yields CASRRTGGREKLFF.

The rearrangement links TRBV6-2 or TRBV6-3 to TRBJ1-5; 7 positions agree with TRBD1. The CDR3 has 15 amino acids. J was trimmed by 3 bases and V by 4 bases; bases with no gene match: 6. The germline V gene has CDR1 MNHEY and CDR2 SVGEGT. CDR3 region: CASSSRQGSNQPQHF. The CDR3 DNA sequence: TGTGCCAGCAGTTCACGACAGGGATCCAATCAGCCCCAGCATTTT.

The rearrangement joins TRBV30 to TRBJ1-5; a weak D match, TRBD1 (6 bases). V was cut by 4 bases and J by 7 bases, with 14 bases left in between. This CDR3 is built from 13 residues. Per the germline V gene, CDR1 is GTSNPN and CDR2 is SVGIG (reference sequence). For the CDR3, the DNA is TGTGCCTGGAACATCGGGGGCTTACAGCCCCAGCATTTT. This sequence encodes CAWNIGGLQPQHF.

This chain links TRBV10-3 with TRBJ2-7; D could derive from TRBD1 or TRBD2 (5 bases each). CDR3 length: 15 residues. Germline values: CDR1 ENHRY, CDR2 SYGVKD. The V and J ends lost 0 bases and 3 bases respectively, with 12 bases between them. In DNA, the CDR3 is TGTGCCATCAGTGAGTCGGGGATGGGGGACTACGAGCAGTACTTC. Protein: CAISESGMGDYEQYF.

V is TRBV4-2 and J is TRBJ2-5; D tentatively fits TRBD1 or TRBD2 (5 bases each). CDR1 LGHNA and CDR2 YNFKEQ come from the germline V gene. V shed 4 bases and J shed 4 bases, with 19 bases lying between them. CDR3 length equals 16 residues. DNA of the CDR3: TGTGCCAGCAGCCCGGGCCCCGGGGCGGTCGGAGAGACCCAGTACTTC. Translated, it gives CASSPGPGAVGETQYF.

The chain couples TRBV5-1 to TRBJ2-3; possibly TRBD1 or TRBD2 for D (5 bases each). The V gene lost 3 bases and the J gene lost 3 bases, with 11 bases spanning the gap. The germline V gene has CDR1 SGHRS and CDR2 YFSETQ. The CDR3 is 14 amino acids. The CDR3 nucleotides read TGCGCCAGCAGCTGGGACCCCCGGACAGATACGCAGTATTTT. Protein product: CASSWDPRTDTQYF.

The genes are TRBV9 and TRBJ2-5, with 7 nucleotides matching TRBD2. The junction had 8 bases not matched to a gene; V was cut back by 4 bases and J by 5 bases. From germline, CDR1 is SGDLS and CDR2 YYNGEE. The CDR3 sequence is 14 residues long. The CDR3 protein is CASSPPGGSETQYF. The CDR3 bases are TGTGCCAGCAGCCCCCCCGGGGGGTCGGAGACCCAGTACTTC.

The chain couples TRBV28 to TRBJ2-7; 7 nucleotides line up with TRBD1. This CDR3 is built from 15 residues. V lost 2 bases and J lost 2; bases outside the gene matches: 6. CDR1 is MDHEN and CDR2 is SYDVKM in the germline V gene. CDR3 sequence: CASSLVRTGTYEQYF. In DNA form, the CDR3 reads TGTGCCAGCAGTTTAGTCCGGACAGGCACCTACGAGCAGTACTTC.

The V call is TRBV30, the J call TRBJ2-1; D not certain. Germline CDR1 GTSNPN, CDR2 SVGIG (reference sequence). The CDR3 is 14 residues long. V was shortened by 3 bases and J by 4 bases, with 13 bases between the two germline ends. In DNA form, the CDR3 reads TGTGCCTGGAGGGGCCGTGCGGTATACAATGAGCAGTTCTTC. Amino acids: CAWRGRAVYNEQFF.

The chain uses TRBV10-3 and TRBJ1-4; 7 nucleotides align to TRBD1. Germline V gene lookup returns CDR1 ENHRY and CDR2 SYGVKD. J lost 0 bases, V lost 2 bases, and 9 bases had no gene match. The CDR3 has 18 residues. CDR3 loop: CAISERGTDSATNEKLFF. Here the CDR3 DNA reads TGTGCCATCAGTGAGCGCGGGACAGACTCCGCAACTAATGAAAAACTGTTTTTT.

Turning to this clone: The same CDR3 also results from other DNA sequences found in this sample. The chain links TRBV7-3 to TRBJ2-2; D is ambiguous. V lost 4 bases and J 2 bases, leaving 2 bases between the germline ends. Germline CDR1 is SGHTA and CDR2 is FQGTGA. CDR3 length: 12 residues. DNA of the CDR3: TGTGCCAGCAGCTCCAACACCGGGGAGCTGTTTTTT. It codes for CASSSNTGELFF.

This chain uses TRBV29-1 with TRBJ1-2, with 9 positions matching TRBD1. The CDR3 consists of 16 residues. The germline CDR1 and CDR2 sequences are SQVTM and ANQGSEA. V was pared by 1 base and J by 2 bases, with 8 bases of the junction left unmatched. This CDR3 is CSVEGGGQGSNYGYTF. The CDR3 bases are TGCAGCGTTGAAGGGGGAGGACAGGGGTCCAACTATGGCTACACCTTC.

This clone has just a few counts. Other nucleotide sequences from this sample produce the same CDR3. This sequence joins TRBV19 and TRBJ1-5; D not certain. The germline gives CDR1 LNHDA, CDR2 SQIVND (reference sequence). CDR3 length: 13 residues. V lost 3 bases, J lost 2 bases, and 5 bases lay in between. The CDR3 here is CASSIGGNQPQHF. The DNA for the CDR3 is TGTGCCAGTAGTATTGGTGGCAATCAGCCCCAGCATTTT.

The V and J genes are TRBV28 and TRBJ1-4; TRBD1 aligns across 7 bases. The germline gives CDR1 MDHEN, CDR2 SYDVKM. CDR3 length: 13 residues. After removal of 8 bases from V and 6 bases from J, the junction contained 6 bases not matched to a gene. The CDR3 here is CASHRGRDEKLFF. DNA for the CDR3: TGTGCCAGCCATAGGGGGCGCGATGAAAAACTGTTTTTT.

The V and J genes are TRBV19 and TRBJ1-5; possible D gene TRBD1, 5 bases. This CDR3 has 16 amino acids. Deletions cut 10 bases from V and 4 bases from J, with 23 bases between. Germline V gene sequence: CDR1 LNHDA, CDR2 SQIVND (reference sequence). The CDR3 DNA sequence: TGTGCCACCATAAGAACGTCGGGGGTTGCAAATCAGCCCCAGCATTTT. The encoded protein is CATIRTSGVANQPQHF.

The chain has TRBV3-1 (or the pseudogene TRBV3-2) and TRBJ1-5, with D unresolved. Trimming pared 3 bases from V and 3 bases from J, leaving 12 bases between. The CDR3 extends over 15 amino acids. The germline gives CDR1 LGHDT, CDR2 YNNKEL (reference sequence). The CDR3 coding sequence is TGTGCCAGCAGCCAGGATCACTCGGACAATCAGCCCCAGCATTTT. Its translation is CASSQDHSDNQPQHF.

The chain joins TRBV7-9 to TRBJ1-1; unclear D gene. CDR1 SEHNR and CDR2 FQNEAQ come from the germline V gene (reference sequence). The CDR3 totals 14 residues. Deletions cut 6 bases from V and 2 bases from J, with 13 bases between. The CDR3 loop is CASRADNRNTEAFF. The CDR3, as DNA: TGTGCCAGCAGAGCCGACAATCGAAACACTGAAGCTTTCTTT.